This T cell receptor (beta chain) was sequenced during a study of early T cells in non-severe SARS-CoV-2 infection. Overall study context: Sequencing was performed on bulk RNA from unsorted whole blood, leaving chains unpaired.

This clonotype was detected ten times or more. Its antigen remains unknown. Overall study findings and caveats: CD4 and private specificities were missed by VDJdb matching, which favored anti-spike CD8 responses.

Deletions cut 4 bases from V and 8 bases from J, with 21 bases between. Germline V gene sequence: CDR1 SGHDT, CDR2 YYEEEE. The CDR3 contains 15 residues. Unique molecular identifiers were attached to individual cDNA molecules. TCRdb re-analysed the 5' RACE reads in MiXCR, keeping a single row per CDR3 protein. The sample consists of some 40,000 distinct CDR3 sequences, around 6.3% of them appearing once. This TCR came from an adult who was a healthcare worker with PCR-confirmed SARS-CoV-2 infection or an uninfected control (not recorded which). This chain joins TRBV5-6 and TRBJ1-2; tentatively, D is TRBD1 (5 bases). The sequences come from whole blood, collected at baseline. The CDR3 protein is CASSPMIRESEGYTF. Here the CDR3 DNA reads TGTGCCAGCAGCCCAATGATCAGGGAATCGGAGGGCTACACCTTC.